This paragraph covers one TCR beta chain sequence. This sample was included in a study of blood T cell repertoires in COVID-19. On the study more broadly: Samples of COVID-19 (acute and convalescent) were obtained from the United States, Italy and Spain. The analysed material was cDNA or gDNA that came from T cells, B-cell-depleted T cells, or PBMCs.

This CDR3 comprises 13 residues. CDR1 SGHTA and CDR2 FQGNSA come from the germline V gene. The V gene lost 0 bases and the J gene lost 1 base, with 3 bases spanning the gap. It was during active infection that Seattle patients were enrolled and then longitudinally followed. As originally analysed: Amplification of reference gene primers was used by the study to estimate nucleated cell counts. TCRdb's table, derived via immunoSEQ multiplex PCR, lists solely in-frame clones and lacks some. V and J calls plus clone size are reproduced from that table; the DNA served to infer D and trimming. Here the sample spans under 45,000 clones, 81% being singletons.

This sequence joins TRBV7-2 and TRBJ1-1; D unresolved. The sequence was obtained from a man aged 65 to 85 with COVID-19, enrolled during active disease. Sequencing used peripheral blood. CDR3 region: CASSLARNTEAFF. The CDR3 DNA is TGTGCCAGCAGCTTAGCCAGGAACACTGAAGCTTTCTTT.